In its sample, the clone carrying this T cell receptor (beta chain) was seen many times. The antigen is unknown. These data belong to a study of T cell repertoires in cytomegalovirus infection. Across the study: Matching HLA type, along with CMV infection, was indicated by public TCR beta signatures.

CDR3 length: 16 residues. With 6 bases clipped from V and 1 base from J, the junction kept 11 bases outside the gene matches. Germline CDR1 is SNHLY and CDR2 is FYNNEI. TCRdb redid the calling of the reads with MiXCR, one entry per CDR3 protein. The profile shows 290,000 or so distinct CDR3 sequences, about 9.1% of them singletons. Study-wide results and limits: Cumulative frequency (of public TCR beta family members) identified carriers of CMV plus the relevant HLA. Ex vivo responses were dominated by HLA-C-restricted CMV-specific TCR beta clonotypes.

Sequencing was performed on PBMCs. V is TRBV2 and J is TRBJ1-1, with 7 bases lining up with TRBD1. This receptor was identified in a human donor in good health (CMV status not recorded). Some clones in this sample may be carry-over from other donors' samples. CDR3 in amino acids: CASREMAGGGNTEAFF. The CDR3 DNA reads TGTGCCAGCAGAGAAATGGCAGGGGGAGGGAACACTGAAGCTTTCTTT.